The rows below give T cell receptor beta chains drawn from one sample of a study of OX40 agonist ivuxolimab in advanced cancers. The protocol was immunoSEQ multiplex PCR, while the TCRdb copy is restricted to in-frame clones and leaves out a portion. The sample includes 28,000 or so clones, around nine tenths seen only once; the top ten take roughly 19%. The sequencing used CD4+ or CD8+ T cells sorted from blood, collected in a trial of the OX40 agonist ivuxolimab. These receptors originate from an adult with an advanced solid tumor such as melanoma, head and neck, liver or kidney cancer. CDR3s include the opening cysteine and the closing phenylalanine or tryptophan. Fields, in order: D gene, V gene, clone size, J gene, CDR3 protein, CDR3 DNA. D genes are given only for firm matches. Some rows mark clone size as missing; the rest say once, few, many or name a class of expanded clone.

d_call: -
v_call: TRBV5-4
clone_size: once
j_call: TRBJ2-7
cdr3_aa: CASSVGTYEQYF
cdr3_nt: TGTGCCAGCAGCGTCGGAACCTACGAGCAGTACTTC

d_call: -
v_call: TRBV4-1
clone_size: -
j_call: TRBJ2-5
cdr3_aa: CASSATWGEQETQYF
cdr3_nt: TGCGCCAGCAGTGCAACCTGGGGGGAACAAGAGACCCAGTACTTC

d_call: -
v_call: TRBV7-9
clone_size: -
j_call: TRBJ1-2
cdr3_aa: CATEGGHYGYTF
cdr3_nt: TGTGCCACCGAGGGTGGTCACTATGGCTACACCTTC

d_call: TRBD1
v_call: TRBV27
clone_size: -
j_call: TRBJ2-7
cdr3_aa: CASSRDSSSYEQYF
cdr3_nt: TGTGCCAGCAGCCGGGACAGCTCTTCCTACGAGCAGTACTTC

d_call: TRBD1
v_call: TRBV29-1
clone_size: -
j_call: TRBJ2-7
cdr3_aa: CSVLTGDRYEQYF
cdr3_nt: TGCAGCGTGCTGACAGGGGACAGGTACGAGCAGTACTTC

d_call: -
v_call: TRBV13
clone_size: once
j_call: TRBJ2-6
cdr3_aa: CASSLGGNSGANVLTF
cdr3_nt: TGTGCCAGCAGCTTAGGAGGGAACTCTGGGGCCAACGTCCTGACTTTC

d_call: TRBD1
v_call: TRBV7-9
clone_size: -
j_call: TRBJ2-3
cdr3_aa: CASSLVTGLTDTQYF
cdr3_nt: TGTGCCAGCAGCTTAGTGACAGGGTTAACAGATACGCAGTATTTT

d_call: -
v_call: TRBV5-1
clone_size: -
j_call: TRBJ1-1
cdr3_aa: CASSPSTATEAFF
cdr3_nt: TGCGCCAGCAGCCCATCGACAGCCACTGAAGCTTTCTTT

d_call: TRBD1
v_call: TRBV11-3
clone_size: -
j_call: TRBJ1-2
cdr3_aa: CASSTPGTGNGYTF
cdr3_nt: TGTGCCAGCAGCACTCCCGGGACAGGGAATGGCTACACCTTC

d_call: TRBD1
v_call: TRBV5-6
clone_size: -
j_call: TRBJ2-6
cdr3_aa: CASSLGTGLVAANVLTF
cdr3_nt: TGTGCCAGCAGCTTGGGGACAGGGTTGGTGGCTGCCAACGTCCTGACTTTC

d_call: -
v_call: TRBV6-5
clone_size: -
j_call: TRBJ2-5
cdr3_aa: CASSSAGRRQETQYF
cdr3_nt: TGTGCCAGCAGTTCGGCAGGTAGAAGACAAGAGACCCAGTACTTC

d_call: -
v_call: TRBV7-4
clone_size: -
j_call: TRBJ1-3
cdr3_aa: CASSSQGLNSGNTIYF
cdr3_nt: TGTGCCAGCAGCTCCCAGGGGCTAAACTCTGGAAACACCATATATTTT

d_call: -
v_call: TRBV28
clone_size: -
j_call: TRBJ2-7
cdr3_aa: CASSQPGGYEQYF
cdr3_nt: TGTGCCAGCAGCCAGCCTGGTGGGTACGAGCAGTACTTC

d_call: -
v_call: TRBV13
clone_size: -
j_call: TRBJ2-3
cdr3_aa: CASSLVVPGANYRDTRTDTQYF
cdr3_nt: TGTGCCAGCAGCTTAGTGGTACCTGGGGCTAATTACCGGGACACCCGCACAGATACGCAGTATTTT

d_call: -
v_call: TRBV7-9
clone_size: -
j_call: TRBJ2-3
cdr3_aa: CASSLAQLYTQYF
cdr3_nt: TGTGCCAGCAGCTTAGCGCAACTATATACGCAGTATTTT

d_call: -
v_call: TRBV27
clone_size: -
j_call: TRBJ2-1
cdr3_aa: CASSLSGNGIVQFF
cdr3_nt: TGTGCCAGCAGTCTAAGTGGTAATGGGATTGTGCAGTTCTTC

d_call: TRBD1
v_call: TRBV30
clone_size: -
j_call: TRBJ1-2
cdr3_aa: CAWTGGGGKGNYGYTF
cdr3_nt: TGTGCCTGGACCGGGGGAGGGGGCAAGGGTAACTATGGCTACACCTTC

d_call: -
v_call: TRBV28
clone_size: -
j_call: TRBJ2-7
cdr3_aa: CASSLEGHLEGPYEQYF
cdr3_nt: TGTGCCAGCAGTTTGGAGGGACATCTCGAGGGGCCATACGAGCAGTACTTC

d_call: -
v_call: TRBV11-2
clone_size: once
j_call: TRBJ1-3
cdr3_aa: CASSLRAQTNTGNTIYF
cdr3_nt: TGTGCCAGCAGCCTGCGGGCCCAGACAAACACTGGAAACACCATATATTTT

d_call: -
v_call: TRBV7-9
clone_size: -
j_call: TRBJ1-1
cdr3_aa: CASSLPRAAEAFF
cdr3_nt: TGTGCCAGCAGCTTACCCAGGGCGGCTGAAGCTTTCTTT

d_call: -
v_call: TRBV19
clone_size: few
j_call: TRBJ1-5
cdr3_aa: CASSRGVNQPQHF
cdr3_nt: TGTGCCAGTAGTAGAGGAGTCAATCAGCCCCAGCATTTT

d_call: TRBD2
v_call: TRBV4-3
clone_size: -
j_call: TRBJ2-7
cdr3_aa: CASSQEGRLAGGFSYEQYF
cdr3_nt: TGCGCCAGCAGCCAAGAGGGGAGACTAGCGGGGGGCTTTTCCTACGAGCAGTACTTC

d_call: -
v_call: TRBV27
clone_size: -
j_call: TRBJ1-6
cdr3_aa: CARPEGALHF
cdr3_nt: TGTGCCCGACCGGAGGGGGCCCTCCACTTT

d_call: TRBD2
v_call: TRBV11-3
clone_size: -
j_call: TRBJ2-5
cdr3_aa: CASSLVGGEETQYF
cdr3_nt: TGTGCCAGCAGCTTAGTGGGGGGGGAAGAGACCCAGTACTTC

d_call: -
v_call: TRBV7-9
clone_size: -
j_call: TRBJ2-1
cdr3_aa: CASDGGQLYNEQFF
cdr3_nt: TGTGCCAGCGACGGGGGCCAACTCTACAATGAGCAGTTCTTC

d_call: -
v_call: TRBV6-5
clone_size: once
j_call: TRBJ2-3
cdr3_aa: CASSYGPTDTQYF
cdr3_nt: TGTGCCAGCAGTTACGGCCCCACAGATACGCAGTATTTT

d_call: -
v_call: TRBV6-5
clone_size: -
j_call: TRBJ2-2
cdr3_aa: CASREGLAGELFF
cdr3_nt: TGTGCCAGCAGGGAGGGCCTGGCCGGGGAGCTGTTTTTT

d_call: TRBD1
v_call: TRBV6-1
clone_size: -
j_call: TRBJ1-2
cdr3_aa: CANRTGTGLNYGYTF
cdr3_nt: TGTGCCAACAGAACCGGGACAGGGTTGAACTATGGCTACACCTTC

d_call: -
v_call: TRBV5-1
clone_size: few
j_call: TRBJ2-5
cdr3_aa: CASTEVNGETQYF
cdr3_nt: TGCGCCAGCACGGAGGTGAACGGGGAGACCCAGTACTTC

d_call: -
v_call: TRBV5-1
clone_size: few
j_call: TRBJ1-1
cdr3_aa: CASRGAGKTEAFF
cdr3_nt: TGCGCCAGCAGGGGGGCCGGAAAAACTGAAGCTTTCTTT

d_call: TRBD2
v_call: TRBV11-2
clone_size: -
j_call: TRBJ2-7
cdr3_aa: CASRGLGSGGNYEQYF
cdr3_nt: TGTGCCAGCAGGGGATTAGGAAGCGGGGGGAACTACGAGCAGTACTTC

d_call: -
v_call: TRBV10-1
clone_size: -
j_call: TRBJ2-4
cdr3_aa: CASSEEGIDIQYF
cdr3_nt: TGCGCCAGCAGTGAGGAAGGGATCGACATTCAGTACTTC

d_call: -
v_call: TRBV4-2
clone_size: -
j_call: TRBJ1-2
cdr3_aa: CASSPDTGLLGYTF
cdr3_nt: TGTGCCAGCAGCCCTGACACGGGGCTGCTTGGCTACACCTTC

d_call: -
v_call: TRBV6-6
clone_size: -
j_call: TRBJ2-2
cdr3_aa: CASREGLAGELFF
cdr3_nt: TGTGCCAGCAGGGAGGGCCTGGCCGGGGAGCTGTTTTTT

d_call: -
v_call: TRBV7-8
clone_size: once
j_call: TRBJ1-1
cdr3_aa: CASSLEGRTEAFF
cdr3_nt: TGTGCCAGCAGCTTGGAGGGCCGGACTGAAGCTTTCTTT

d_call: TRBD1
v_call: TRBV11-3
clone_size: -
j_call: TRBJ1-1
cdr3_aa: CASSLSRGTEAFF
cdr3_nt: TGTGCCAGCAGCTTATCCAGGGGGACTGAAGCTTTCTTT

d_call: TRBD2
v_call: TRBV11-2
clone_size: -
j_call: TRBJ2-5
cdr3_aa: CASSPQRGRETQYF
cdr3_nt: TGTGCCAGCAGCCCCCAGCGGGGGAGGGAGACCCAGTACTTC

d_call: -
v_call: TRBV27
clone_size: -
j_call: TRBJ2-2
cdr3_aa: CASSLSAYTGELFF
cdr3_nt: TGTGCCAGCAGTTTATCGGCCTACACCGGGGAGCTGTTTTTT

d_call: -
v_call: TRBV18
clone_size: -
j_call: TRBJ2-3
cdr3_aa: CASSPGPPRPRSTDTQYF
cdr3_nt: TGTGCCAGCTCACCAGGTCCCCCCAGGCCCCGGAGCACAGATACGCAGTATTTT

d_call: -
v_call: TRBV5-5
clone_size: -
j_call: TRBJ1-1
cdr3_aa: CASSLGGSTEAFF
cdr3_nt: TGTGCCAGCAGCTTGGGAGGGAGCACTGAAGCTTTCTTT

d_call: TRBD1
v_call: TRBV7-9
clone_size: -
j_call: TRBJ2-1
cdr3_aa: CASSLGTGNEQFF
cdr3_nt: TGTGCCAGCAGCTTAGGGACAGGGAATGAGCAGTTCTTC

d_call: -
v_call: TRBV7-8
clone_size: -
j_call: TRBJ2-2
cdr3_aa: CASSLYNSRGELFF
cdr3_nt: TGTGCCAGCAGCTTATATAACTCACGCGGGGAGCTGTTTTTT